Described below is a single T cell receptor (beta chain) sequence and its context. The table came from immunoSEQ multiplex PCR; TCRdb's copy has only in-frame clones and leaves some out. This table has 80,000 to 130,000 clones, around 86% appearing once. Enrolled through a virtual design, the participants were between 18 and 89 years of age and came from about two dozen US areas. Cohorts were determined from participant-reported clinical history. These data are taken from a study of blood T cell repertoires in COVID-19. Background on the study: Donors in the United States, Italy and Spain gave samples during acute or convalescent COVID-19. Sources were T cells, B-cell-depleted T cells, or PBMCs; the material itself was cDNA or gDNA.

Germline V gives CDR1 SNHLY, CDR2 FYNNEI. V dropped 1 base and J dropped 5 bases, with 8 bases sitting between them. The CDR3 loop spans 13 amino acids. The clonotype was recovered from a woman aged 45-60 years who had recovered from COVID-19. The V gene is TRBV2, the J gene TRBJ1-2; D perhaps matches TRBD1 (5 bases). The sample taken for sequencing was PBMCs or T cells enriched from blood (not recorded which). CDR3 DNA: TGTGCCAGCAGTGAAGGGGGCTTTTATGGCTACACCTTC. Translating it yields CASSEGGFYGYTF.